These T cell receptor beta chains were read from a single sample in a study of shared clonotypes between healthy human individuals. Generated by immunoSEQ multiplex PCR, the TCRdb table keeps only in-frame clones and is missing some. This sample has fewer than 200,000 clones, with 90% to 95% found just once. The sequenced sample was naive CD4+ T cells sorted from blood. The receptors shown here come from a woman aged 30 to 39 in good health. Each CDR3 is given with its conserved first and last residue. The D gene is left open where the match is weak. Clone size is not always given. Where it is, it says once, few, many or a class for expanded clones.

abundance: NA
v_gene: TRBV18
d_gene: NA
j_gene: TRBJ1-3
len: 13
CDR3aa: CASSPGAGNTIYF
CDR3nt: TGTGCCAGCTCACCCGGGGCAGGAAACACCATATATTTT

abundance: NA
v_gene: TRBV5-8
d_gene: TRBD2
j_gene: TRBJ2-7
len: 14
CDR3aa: CASSFAGGGYEQYF
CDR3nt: TGTGCCAGCAGCTTCGCGGGAGGGGGTTACGAGCAGTACTTC

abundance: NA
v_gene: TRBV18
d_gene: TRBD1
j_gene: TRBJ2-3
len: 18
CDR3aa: CASSPRDRGPGGTDTQYF
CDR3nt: TGTGCCAGCTCACCTCGGGACAGGGGTCCGGGTGGCACAGATACGCAGTATTTT

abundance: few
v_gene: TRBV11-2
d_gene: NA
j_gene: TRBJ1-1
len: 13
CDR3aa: CASSLDGHTEAFF
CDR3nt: TGTGCCAGCAGCTTAGATGGACACACTGAAGCTTTCTTT

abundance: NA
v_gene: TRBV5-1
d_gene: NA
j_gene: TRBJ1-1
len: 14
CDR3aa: CASSTWGPGTEAFF
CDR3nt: TGCGCCAGCAGCACGTGGGGGCCCGGCACTGAAGCTTTCTTT

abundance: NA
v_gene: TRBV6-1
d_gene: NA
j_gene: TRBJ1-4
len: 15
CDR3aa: CASSERGPGGEKLFF
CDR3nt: TGTGCCAGCAGTGAACGGGGCCCTGGGGGTGAAAAACTGTTTTTT

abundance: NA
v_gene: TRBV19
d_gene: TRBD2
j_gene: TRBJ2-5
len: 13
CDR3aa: CASSFSSGETQYF
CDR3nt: TGTGCCAGTAGTTTCTCTAGCGGGGAGACCCAGTACTTC

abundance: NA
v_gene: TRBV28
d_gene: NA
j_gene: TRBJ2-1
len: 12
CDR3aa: CANRKSYNEQFF
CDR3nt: TGTGCCAACCGTAAATCCTACAATGAGCAGTTCTTC

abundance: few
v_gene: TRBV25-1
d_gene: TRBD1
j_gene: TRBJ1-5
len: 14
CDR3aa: CASSQGQRNQPQHF
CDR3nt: TGTGCCAGCAGTCAGGGACAGCGCAATCAGCCCCAGCATTTT

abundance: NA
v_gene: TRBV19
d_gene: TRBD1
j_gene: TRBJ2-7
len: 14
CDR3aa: CASSLGTGGQEQYF
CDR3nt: TGTGCCAGTAGCCTCGGGACAGGGGGACAAGAGCAGTACTTC

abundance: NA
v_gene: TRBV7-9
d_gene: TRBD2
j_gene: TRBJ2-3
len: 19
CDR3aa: CASSPGVLAGARDTDTQYF
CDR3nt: TGTGCCAGCAGCCCCGGGGTCCTAGCGGGAGCGAGGGACACAGATACGCAGTATTTT

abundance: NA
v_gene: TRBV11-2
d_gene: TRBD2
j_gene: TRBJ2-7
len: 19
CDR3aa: CASSFTGQLAGGLVDEQYF
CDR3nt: TGTGCCAGCAGCTTTACGGGGCAACTAGCGGGAGGATTGGTAGACGAGCAGTACTTC

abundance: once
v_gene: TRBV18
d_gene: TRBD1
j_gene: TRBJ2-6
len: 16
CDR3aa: CASSRGGRSGANVLTF
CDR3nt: TGTGCCAGCTCACGAGGGGGCCGCTCTGGGGCCAACGTCCTGACTTTC

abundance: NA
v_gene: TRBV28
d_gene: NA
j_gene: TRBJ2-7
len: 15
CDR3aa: CASSSPLGGDHEQYF
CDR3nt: TGTGCCAGCAGCTCCCCGTTGGGCGGGGACCACGAGCAGTACTTC

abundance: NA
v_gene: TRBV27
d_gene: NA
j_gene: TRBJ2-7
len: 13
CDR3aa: CASSFQAPYEQYF
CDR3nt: TGTGCCAGCAGTTTCCAGGCGCCATACGAGCAGTACTTC

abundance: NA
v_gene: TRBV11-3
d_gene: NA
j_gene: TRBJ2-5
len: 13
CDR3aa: CASSPGYQETQYF
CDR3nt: TGTGCCAGCAGCCCGGGATATCAAGAGACCCAGTACTTC

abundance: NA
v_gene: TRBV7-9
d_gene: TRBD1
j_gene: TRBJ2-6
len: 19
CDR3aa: CASSLAGDRSYSGANVLTF
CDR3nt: TGTGCCAGCAGCTTAGCTGGGGACAGGTCTTACTCTGGGGCCAACGTCCTGACTTTC

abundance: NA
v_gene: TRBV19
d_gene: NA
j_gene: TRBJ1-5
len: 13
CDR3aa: CASSDRENQPQHF
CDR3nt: TGTGCCAGTAGTGACAGAGAGAATCAGCCCCAGCATTTT

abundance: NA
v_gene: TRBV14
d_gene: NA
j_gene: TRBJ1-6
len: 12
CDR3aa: CASSQDGEFLHF
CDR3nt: TGTGCCAGCAGCCAAGATGGCGAGTTTCTCCACTTT

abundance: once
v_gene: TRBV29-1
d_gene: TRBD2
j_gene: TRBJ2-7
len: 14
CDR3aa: CSVSLAGQSTEQYF
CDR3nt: TGCAGCGTCTCTTTAGCGGGACAAAGTACCGAGCAGTACTTC

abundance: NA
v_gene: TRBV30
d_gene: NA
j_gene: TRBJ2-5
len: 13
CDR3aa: CAWSGAKWETQYF
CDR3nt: TGTGCCTGGAGTGGGGCTAAGTGGGAGACCCAGTACTTC

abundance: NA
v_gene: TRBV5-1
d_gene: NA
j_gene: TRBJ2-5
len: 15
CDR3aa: CASSNPQELKETQYF
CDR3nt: TGCGCCAGCAGTAACCCCCAAGAGCTAAAAGAGACCCAGTACTTC